This T cell receptor (beta chain) was sequenced in a study of cytomegalovirus exposure and HLA in healthy donors. General study points: It was assumed in the presence/absence analyses that sequencing depth was roughly uniform across donors.

In regard to this clone: The antigen remains unidentified.

The primer mix had 60 Vbeta and 13 Jbeta primers. Data came from immunoSEQ multiplex PCR; TCRdb stores just in-frame clones and leaves some out. Of 120,000 to 150,000 clones in the sample, 60% to 85% were seen once. Per the germline V gene, CDR1 is SEHNR and CDR2 is FQNEAQ (reference sequence). V lost 6 bases, J lost 5 bases, and 11 bases stayed unmatched. The CDR3 totals 15 residues. The genes are TRBV7-9 and TRBJ1-1, with TRBD1 matching over 8 bases. Material for sequencing was PBMCs. The sequence derives from a man in his late teens or twenties in good health and CMV-seronegative. The CDR3 nucleotides read TGTGCCAGCAGTCCCCAGGCAGGGGGCTCGACTGAAGCTTTCTTT. Protein sequence: CASSPQAGGSTEAFF.